This note documents a single T cell receptor beta chain sequence. Its target is not known. The sample is drawn from a study of cytomegalovirus exposure and HLA in healthy donors. The PCR had 60 Vbeta and 13 Jbeta primers. The table came from immunoSEQ multiplex PCR; TCRdb's copy has only in-frame clones and leaves some out. This sample has some 150,000 clones, with about 78% found just once. Study findings and constraints: HLA-A and HLA-B allele assignments for most subjects were reportedly predicted accurately using TCR beta sequences.

The sequencing input was PBMCs. The receptor was derived from a male donor in good health and CMV-seronegative.

DNA of the CDR3: TGTGCCAGCAGTGCCGGGACTAACTACGAGCAGTACTTC. Translating gives CASSAGTNYEQYF. The chain uses TRBV2 and TRBJ2-7; TRBD2 aligns across 7 bases. The ends lost 4 bases at V and 3 bases at J; junction bases unmatched: 3. The CDR3 extends over 13 amino acids. CDR1 and CDR2 (germline): SNHLY, FYNNEI.